This TCR beta chain derives from a study of beta chain features in type 1 diabetes. Findings and caveats of the study: Insertions were fewer and deletions more numerous at VDJ junctions in type 1 diabetes patients.

Investigators reverse transcribed all isolated RNA, so they sequenced expressed TCRB transcripts. An average of about 3.5 million reads was obtained for naive, central memory and regulatory T cell samples. The data were produced by immunoSEQ multiplex PCR, yet TCRdb's version contains in-frame clones alone and is incomplete. The table includes about 150,000 clones, over 7.5% detected once. This clone was counted a few times. What it recognizes is unknown. Stem cell-like memory, regulatory, central memory and naive CD4+ cells were sorted via CD45RO/CCR7/CD25/CD127/CD95/CD27. What was sequenced was central memory CD4+ T cells from blood. This receptor was taken from a man between 18 and 29 years old in good health.

The CDR3 nucleotides read TGTGCCAGCAGTGAGGTCGGCGGAGTCTATGGCTACACCTTC. Its protein is CASSEVGGVYGYTF. This chain joins TRBV2 and TRBJ1-2; the D is unclear. CDR1 is SNHLY and CDR2 is FYNNEI in the germline V gene. CDR3 length equals 14 residues. Trimming left V 3 bases short and J 4 bases short, with 12 bases between.